This T cell receptor beta chain was profiled in a study of cytomegalovirus exposure and HLA in healthy donors. The overall study: Assignment to the Caucasian-associated ancestry cluster applied to approximately 79% of the approximately 420 genotyped donors.

The PCR employed 60 Vbeta primers together with 13 Jbeta primers. Sequencing used immunoSEQ multiplex PCR; TCRdb keeps in-frame clones, though not all of them. The table has around 220,000 clones, approximately 80% seen once. The germline V gene has CDR1 SEHNR and CDR2 FQNEAQ (reference sequence). V dropped 5 bases and J dropped 3 bases, with 8 bases sitting between them. The CDR3 is made up of 13 amino acids. Nominal health characterized the donors when sampled, though unrecorded immune exposures were likely. Sequenced input: PBMCs. This rearrangement joins TRBV7-9 to TRBJ1-5; a possible D gene is TRBD1 (6 bases). The source of this sequence is a man between 35 and 55 years old in good health and CMV-seronegative. CDR3 in amino acids: CASSPGANQPQHF. The CDR3 bases are TGTGCCAGCAGCCCAGGGGCCAATCAGCCCCAGCATTTT.